The 31 T cell receptor beta chains below all came from one sample that was sequenced in a study of OX40 agonist ivuxolimab in advanced cancers. The method was immunoSEQ multiplex PCR; TCRdb's version includes in-frame clones alone and lacks a portion of them. Of about 68,000 clones in the sample, around 80% were seen once. The input for sequencing was CD4+ or CD8+ T cells sorted from blood, taken in a trial of the OX40 agonist ivuxolimab. The receptors come from an adult with an advanced solid tumor such as melanoma, head and neck, liver or kidney cancer.

The gene calls are TRBV7-8 and TRBJ2-2, with a weak D call TRBD2 (5 bases). CDR1 is SGHVS and CDR2 is FQNEAQ in the germline V gene. V lost 2 bases to trimming and J lost 6 bases, with 7 bases between them. This CDR3 is 13 amino acids long. CDR3 nucleotides: TGTGCCAGCAGCTTAAGCGGACCCGGGGAGCTGTTTTTT. Protein: CASSLSGPGELFF. Based on the CDR3 plus reference TRBV7-8 and TRBJ2-2, the full variable domain is GAGVSQSPRYKVAKRGQDVALRCDPISGHVSLFWYQQALGQGPEFLTYFQNEAQLDKSGLPSDRFFAERPEGSVSTLKIQRTQQEDSAVYLCASSLSGPGELFFGEGSRLTVL.

The rearrangement uses TRBV2 and TRBJ2-4; 9 bases map to TRBD2. CDR3 length: 15 amino acids. The V gene's germline CDR1 is SNHLY and CDR2 FYNNEI. V was clipped by 5 bases and J by 6 bases; unmatched bases: 8. The CDR3 spells CASSPSRREGNIQYF. Written as DNA, the CDR3 is TGTGCCAGCAGTCCCTCCAGGCGGGAGGGAAACATTCAGTACTTC. Filled out from reference TRBV2 and TRBJ2-4, the complete variable domain reads EPEVTQTPSHQVTQMGQEVILRCVPISNHLYFYWYRQILGQKVEFLVSFYNNEISEKSEIFDDQFSVERPDGSNFTLKIRSTKLEDSAMYFCASSPSRREGNIQYFGAGTRLSVL.

V and J are TRBV5-1 and TRBJ2-1; 10 positions agree with TRBD2. The CDR3 length is 13 residues. Germline loops: CDR1 SGHRS, CDR2 YFSETQ. V was pared by 0 bases and J by 14 bases, with 5 bases of the junction left unmatched. This CDR3 reads CASSLGTSGKEFF. In DNA, the CDR3 is TGCGCCAGCAGCTTGGGGACTAGCGGAAAGGAGTTCTTC.

The chain is built from TRBV7-2 and TRBJ2-3; D is unclear. From germline, CDR1 is SGHTA and CDR2 FQGNSA. CDR3 length: 13 residues. With 1 base removed from V and 2 bases from J, the gap between germline ends came to 4 bases. The DNA for the CDR3 is TGTGCCAGCAGCTTAGGGATCACAGATACGCAGTATTTT. This gives the protein CASSLGITDTQYF.

This chain connects TRBV11-2 to TRBJ1-4; TRBD1 agrees at 8 bases. J gave up 8 bases and V 6 bases, and 5 bases lay outside the gene matches. This CDR3 is 13 amino acids long. Germline CDR1 is SGHAT and CDR2 is FQNNGV. CDR3 in DNA: TGTGCCAGCAGTACGGACAGGGACGAAAAACTGTTTTTT. Translated: CASSTDRDEKLFF. The complete variable domain, with remaining parts taken from reference TRBV11-2 and TRBJ1-4, reads EAGVAQSPRYKIIEKRQSVAFWCNPISGHATLYWYQQILGQGPKLLIQFQNNGVVDDSQLPKDRFSAERLKGVDSTLKIQPAKLEDSAVYLCASSTDRDEKLFFGSGTQLSVL.

The CDR3 loop is CASSFRPGVPGNTIYF. In DNA, the CDR3 is TGTGCCAGCAGCTTTAGACCAGGGGTTCCTGGAAACACCATATATTTT. The rearrangement joins TRBV7-2 to TRBJ1-3; weak D call: TRBD1 (6 bases). Trimming stripped 3 bases from V and 2 bases from J, with 14 bases between. In germline, CDR1 is SGHTA, CDR2 FQGNSA. This CDR3 is built from 16 residues.

The chain joins TRBV19 to TRBJ2-3; no reliable D call. The CDR3 is 16 residues long. V was clipped by 5 bases and J by 3 bases, with 18 bases between them. CDR1 and CDR2 (germline): LNHDA, SQIVND (reference sequence). In DNA form, the CDR3 reads TGTGCCAGTAGTCCCCTTTTGGGTGATCTTACAGATACGCAGTATTTT. This translates into CASSPLLGDLTDTQYF.

The chain uses TRBV10-2 and TRBJ2-4, with TRBD1 identical over 7 bases. Looked up from germline, CDR1 is WSHSY and CDR2 is SAAADI. The CDR3 extends over 16 amino acids. V was pared by 2 bases and J by 1 base, with 5 bases of the junction left unmatched. CDR3: CASSESTQGAKNIQYF. CDR3 nucleotide sequence: TGCGCCAGCAGTGAGAGCACACAGGGGGCCAAAAACATTCAGTACTTC.

The chain carries TRBV5-1 and TRBJ2-3; D is ambiguous. The CDR3 totals 14 residues. From germline, CDR1 is SGHRS and CDR2 YFSETQ. The V gene lost 0 bases and the J gene lost 2 bases, with 7 bases spanning the gap. The CDR3 protein is CASSLGGYTDTQYF. The CDR3 bases are TGCGCCAGCAGCTTGGGCGGATACACAGATACGCAGTATTTT.

The chain combines TRBV28 with TRBJ1-5; the D gene is possibly TRBD1 (5 bases). This CDR3 is built from 15 residues. Trimming took 3 bases from V and 1 from J, leaving 10 bases between them. The V gene's germline CDR1 is MDHEN and CDR2 SYDVKM. DNA of the CDR3: TGTGCCAGCAGTTTGACAGTCATCAGCAATCAGCCCCAGCATTTT. Translating gives CASSLTVISNQPQHF.

This clone has just a few counts. The CDR3 here is CASSLESLAGETQYF. The CDR3 DNA sequence: TGTGCCAGCAGCTTAGAGTCTTTAGCGGGAGAGACCCAGTACTTC. The chain has TRBV13 and TRBJ2-5, with TRBD2 matching 7 bases. V lost 1 base to trimming and J lost 4 bases; unmatched junction nucleotides: 6. Germline loops: CDR1 PRHDT, CDR2 FYEKMQ (reference sequence). This CDR3 contains 15 residues.

V usage is TRBV7-8 and J usage is TRBJ2-7, with D unclear. Germline CDR1 reads SGHVS; CDR2 reads FQNEAQ. Trimming removed 1 base from V and 2 bases from J, with 9 bases in between. There are 14 residues in the CDR3. CDR3 bases: TGTGCCAGCAGCTTAGTACGATCCACCTACGAGCAGTACTTC. This translates into CASSLVRSTYEQYF.

V and J are TRBV7-8 and TRBJ1-3; tentative D call: TRBD1 (6 bases). Trimming cost V 8 bases and J 5 bases, with 16 bases left between them. CDR3 length: 14 residues. Germline CDR1 and CDR2: SGHVS and FQNEAQ. DNA for the CDR3: TGTGCCAGCGGAGATTCGGGACAACGAAACACCATATATTTT. This encodes CASGDSGQRNTIYF. The entire variable domain, with the rest obtained from reference TRBV7-8 and TRBJ1-3, is as follows: GAGVSQSPRYKVAKRGQDVALRCDPISGHVSLFWYQQALGQGPEFLTYFQNEAQLDKSGLPSDRFFAERPEGSVSTLKIQRTQQEDSAVYLCASGDSGQRNTIYFGEGSWLTVV.

The chain's CDR3 is CASSLGRAYEQYF. Here the CDR3 DNA reads TGTGCCAGCAGCTTAGGCCGGGCCTACGAGCAGTACTTC. The V gene is TRBV11-2, the J gene TRBJ2-7; D is undetermined. Germline lookup yields CDR1 SGHAT and CDR2 FQNNGV. This CDR3 is built from 13 residues. The V end lost 1 base, the J end lost 2 bases, and 6 bases lay between the germline ends.

This chain joins TRBV2 and TRBJ2-1, with a possible D match to TRBD1 (5 bases). The germline V gene encodes CDR1 SNHLY and CDR2 FYNNEI. The CDR3 length is 14 residues. V was clipped by 10 bases and J by 3 bases, with 16 bases between them. CDR3 DNA: TGTGCCACCTCTAGAGGCAGGGACTACAATGAGCAGTTCTTC. Translated: CATSRGRDYNEQFF.

This clone was detected only once. CDR3 sequence: CASSEWGEGYTF. CDR3 in DNA: TGTGCCAGCAGTGAATGGGGGGAAGGCTACACCTTC. The rearrangement links TRBV6-1 to TRBJ1-2; D possibly corresponds to TRBD1 (5 bases). Germline CDR1 is MNHNS and CDR2 is SASEGT. This CDR3 comprises 12 residues. The V end lost 2 bases, the J end lost 8 bases, and 9 bases lay between the germline ends.

This chain joins TRBV9 and TRBJ2-4; D remains ambiguous. Germline CDR1 SGDLS, CDR2 YYNGEE. The length of the CDR3 is 16 residues. V lost 0 bases and J 2 bases, leaving 12 bases between the germline ends. In DNA form, the CDR3 reads TGTGCCAGCAGCGTAGATTTTTCGGAGACCAAAAACATTCAGTACTTC. Protein sequence: CASSVDFSETKNIQYF.

The J gene is TRBJ2-5, the V gene TRBV6-5, with D maybe TRBD2 (5 bases). The CDR3 runs 14 residues. Per the germline V gene, CDR1 is MNHEY and CDR2 is SVGAGI. V was cut by 2 bases and J by 5 bases, with 12 bases left in between. CDR3 nucleotide sequence: TGTGCCAGCAGTTACCCTGGGAAGCGGGAGACCCAGTACTTC. It encodes CASSYPGKRETQYF.

V is TRBV5-5 and J is TRBJ2-1, with TRBD2 matching 14 bases. The CDR3 has 16 residues. Looked up from germline, CDR1 is SGHKS and CDR2 is YYEKEE (reference sequence). After removal of 5 bases from V and 6 bases from J, the junction contained 7 bases not matched to a gene. Here the CDR3 DNA reads TGTGCCAGCAGAAACCCCGGGACTAGCGGGAGCAATGAGCAGTTCTTC. Its protein product is CASRNPGTSGSNEQFF.

J is TRBJ2-7 and V is TRBV25-1; 9 bases are a match to TRBD1. The V segment lost 4 bases and the J segment 1 base; nucleotides outside the gene matches: 8. The CDR3 has 16 amino acids. Germline-derived CDR1 and CDR2 are MGHDK and SYGVNS. The DNA of the CDR3 is TGTGCCAGCAGTGGAGTGACCGGGACAGGGTCCTACGAGCAGTACTTC. Residues: CASSGVTGTGSYEQYF.

This clone was observed once. The chain is built from TRBV7-2 and TRBJ1-1, with a tentative D call TRBD1 (6 bases). Trimming removed 3 bases at V and 4 bases at J, with 12 bases between. This CDR3 spans 14 amino acids. The germline CDR1 and CDR2 sequences are SGHTA and FQGNSA. The CDR3 spells CASSFEGEGTEAFF. The CDR3 DNA follows: TGTGCCAGCAGCTTCGAGGGGGAGGGCACTGAAGCTTTCTTT.

This clone came up once. The genes are TRBV27 and TRBJ2-6; unclear D gene. CDR1 MNHEY and CDR2 SMNVEV come from the germline V gene (reference sequence). The CDR3 is 13 residues long. V was cut by 6 bases and J by 0 bases, with 3 bases left in between. CDR3 in amino acids: CASSPSGANVLTF. CDR3 DNA sequence: TGTGCCAGCAGCCCCTCTGGGGCCAACGTCCTGACTTTC.

This chain uses TRBV28 with TRBJ2-7; perhaps D is TRBD1 or TRBD2 (5 bases each). The V gene lost 5 bases and the J gene lost 4 bases, with 15 bases spanning the gap. This CDR3 contains 14 residues. Germline-derived CDR1 and CDR2 are MDHEN and SYDVKM. The CDR3 loop reads CASSLGASGYEQYF. The CDR3 DNA reads TGTGCCAGCAGTCTTGGGGCCAGCGGTTACGAGCAGTACTTC.

The chain employs TRBV27 and TRBJ2-2, with unresolved D. V lost 5 bases to trimming and J lost 4 bases, with 5 bases between them. The germline V gene has CDR1 MNHEY and CDR2 SMNVEV (reference sequence). The CDR3 is 12 residues long. The CDR3 sequence: CASSRPTGELFF. Here the CDR3 DNA reads TGTGCCAGCAGTCGCCCCACCGGGGAGCTGTTTTTT.

The chain combines TRBV30 with TRBJ2-7; no clear D. The CDR3 sequence is 17 residues long. CDR1 GTSNPN and CDR2 SVGIG come from the germline V gene (reference sequence). Trimming cost V 8 bases and J 3 bases, with 29 bases left between them. The CDR3 DNA reads TGTGCCCCCCGTAAGAATCGGTGGGCGGAAAGAGGCTACGAGCAGTACTTC. Translation gives CAPRKNRWAERGYEQYF. Variable domain in full (rest from reference TRBV30 and TRBJ2-7): SQTIHQWPATLVQPVGSPLSLECTVEGTSNPNLYWYRQAAGRGLQLLFYSVGIGQISSEVPQNLSASRPQDRQFILSSKKLLLSDSGFYLCAPRKNRWAERGYEQYFGPGTRLTVT.

The chain uses TRBV28 and TRBJ2-5, with D possibly matching TRBD2 (5 bases). Trimming removed 2 bases at V and 5 bases at J, with 9 bases between. This CDR3 comprises 13 residues. Germline-derived CDR1 and CDR2 are MDHEN and SYDVKM. DNA for the CDR3: TGTGCCAGCAGTTTAGCTAGCCGGGAGACCCAGTACTTC. It encodes CASSLASRETQYF. Drawing the rest from reference TRBV28 and TRBJ2-5, the complete variable domain is DVKVTQSSRYLVKRTGEKVFLECVQDMDHENMFWYRQDPGLGLRLIYFSYDVKMKEKGDIPEGYSVSREKKERFSLILESASTNQTSMYLCASSLASRETQYFGPGTRLLVL.

The gene calls are TRBV30 and TRBJ2-7; D may be TRBD1 (6 bases). CDR1 and CDR2 (germline): GTSNPN, SVGIG (reference sequence). The CDR3 consists of 13 residues. Trimming took off 2 bases at V and 3 bases at J, with 11 bases between the two ends. The CDR3 DNA follows: TGTGCCTGGAGTCAGGACAGTCACTACGAGCAGTACTTC. This codes for CAWSQDSHYEQYF.

CDR3 region: CASSDTGRVGELFF. CDR3 DNA: TGCGCCAGCAGCGATACAGGGAGGGTCGGGGAGCTGTTTTTT. The V and J genes are TRBV5-1 and TRBJ2-2; possible D gene TRBD2, 7 bases. V lost 4 bases, J lost 7 bases, and 14 bases lay in between. CDR3 length equals 14 residues. CDR1 is SGHRS and CDR2 is YFSETQ in the germline V gene.

The V call is TRBV6-5, the J call TRBJ2-7; TRBD1 or TRBD2 may be the D gene (5 bases each). The CDR3 covers 13 residues. Germline-derived CDR1 and CDR2 are MNHEY and SVGAGI. Trimming removed 6 bases from V and 4 bases from J, with 13 bases in between. CDR3 nucleotides: TGTGCCAGCAGCAGGGTCGGCGGGTACGAGCAGTACTTC. It encodes CASSRVGGYEQYF.

This clone was counted only a few times. The chain carries TRBV11-2 and TRBJ1-2, with 7 bases fitting TRBD1. The CDR3 consists of 12 residues. V dropped 5 bases and J dropped 6; count of bases not matched to a gene: 3. Per the germline V gene, CDR1 is SGHAT and CDR2 is FQNNGV. CDR3 sequence (DNA): TGTGCCAGCAGCACGCAGGGGGATGGCTACACCTTC. It translates to CASSTQGDGYTF.

This CDR3 is CASSAVEKLFF. The CDR3, as DNA: TGTGCCAGCTCAGCAGTTGAAAAACTGTTTTTT. The chain carries TRBV18 and TRBJ1-4; D remains unclear. The germline gives CDR1 KGHSH, CDR2 LQKENI. CDR3 length equals 11 residues. V was trimmed by 5 bases and J by 7 bases, leaving 5 bases between them.